This is a list of T cell receptor beta chains from one sample in a study of blood T cell repertoires in COVID-19. Clones were sequenced by immunoSEQ multiplex PCR, and TCRdb holds only the in-frame ones, with some missing. This repertoire shows 250,000 to 350,000 clones, 70% to 85% found once; its top ten account for 0.85% to 1%. Sequenced input: peripheral blood. The receptor set was obtained from a human donor with COVID-19, enrolled during active disease. The donor label of this sample is uncertain. The CDR3 runs from the conserved cysteine through the conserved F or W. Fields, in order: V gene, clone size, J gene, D gene, CDR3 length, CDR3 protein, CDR3 DNA. D genes are given only for firm matches. Clone size is stated in some rows and not others, as once, few, many or a class when expanded.

TRBV7-9,few,TRBJ1-1,-,13,CASSLRGNTEAFF,TGTGCCAGCAGCTTACGGGGGAACACTGAAGCTTTCTTT
TRBV28,once,TRBJ1-5,TRBD1,15,CASEPGQGARQPQHF,TGTGCCAGCGAACCGGGACAGGGGGCTCGTCAGCCCCAGCATTTT
TRBV18,-,TRBJ1-4,-,13,CASSSRGGEKLFF,TGTGCCAGCTCGAGCCGGGGAGGTGAAAAACTGTTTTTT
TRBV18,few,TRBJ2-2,TRBD1,14,CASSPRQGTGELFF,TGTGCCAGCTCACCGCGACAGGGGACCGGGGAGCTGTTTTTT
TRBV11-2,-,TRBJ2-2,-,15,CASSFETRSAGELFF,TGTGCCAGCAGCTTCGAGACCCGCTCAGCGGGGGAGCTGTTTTTT
TRBV6-5,-,TRBJ1-2,TRBD1,15,CASWDRDFRNYGYTF,TGTGCCAGCTGGGACAGGGACTTCCGTAACTATGGCTACACCTTC
TRBV27,-,TRBJ2-3,TRBD1,15,CASNPDRVSTDTQYF,TGTGCCAGCAACCCTGACAGGGTTAGCACAGATACGCAGTATTTT
TRBV9,-,TRBJ2-3,TRBD2,16,CASSVIAGGGTDTQYF,TGTGCCAGCAGCGTAATAGCGGGCGGGGGCACAGATACGCAGTATTTT
TRBV7-9,-,TRBJ1-1,-,12,CASSLDGGEAFF,TGTGCCAGCAGCTTAGATGGGGGGGAAGCTTTCTTT
TRBV2,few,TRBJ1-5,-,13,CASSAQSNQPQHF,TGTGCCAGCAGTGCGCAGTCCAATCAGCCCCAGCATTTT
TRBV11-2,-,TRBJ1-3,-,14,CASSLDHMRNTIYF,TGTGCCAGCAGCTTAGATCACATGCGAAACACCATATATTTT
TRBV6-5,-,TRBJ2-7,TRBD1,15,CASSPPGTGTYEQYF,TGTGCCAGCAGCCCCCCCGGGACAGGGACCTACGAGCAGTACTTC
TRBV11-3,-,TRBJ2-7,-,15,CASSLGAASSYEQYF,TGTGCCAGCAGCTTAGGAGCGGCATCCTCCTACGAGCAGTACTTC
TRBV18,-,TRBJ2-7,TRBD1,15,CASSLGQGSSYEQYF,TGTGCCAGCTCACTAGGACAGGGCAGCTCCTACGAGCAGTACTTC
TRBV3-1/TRBV3-2,-,TRBJ2-5,-,14,CASRRLGPQETQYF,TGTGCCAGCAGGCGCTTGGGGCCGCAAGAGACCCAGTACTTC
TRBV28,-,TRBJ1-4,TRBD1,14,CASSQQGPGEKLFF,TGTGCCAGCAGTCAACAGGGGCCTGGTGAAAAACTGTTTTTT
TRBV4-1,-,TRBJ2-1,-,15,CASSQVSGVSNEQFF,TGCGCCAGCAGCCAAGTGTCAGGGGTCAGCAATGAGCAGTTCTTC
TRBV15,-,TRBJ1-5,-,16,CATSRGTTVSNQPQHF,TGTGCCACCAGCAGAGGAACAACAGTAAGCAATCAGCCCCAGCATTTT
TRBV27,-,TRBJ2-5,-,16,CASSWGGTGGKETQYF,TGTGCCAGCAGTTGGGGGGGGACAGGTGGAAAAGAGACCCAGTACTTC
TRBV2,-,TRBJ2-1,TRBD2,17,CASSAPLGLAGYNEQFF,TGTGCCAGCAGTGCCCCCCTGGGACTAGCGGGCTACAATGAGCAGTTCTTC
TRBV9,-,TRBJ2-3,-,16,CASSALGLGITDTQYF,TGTGCCAGCAGCGCTCTAGGACTGGGAATCACAGATACGCAGTATTTT
TRBV5-4,once,TRBJ1-1,-,15,CASSLDLVFDTEAFF,TGTGCCAGCAGCTTGGATCTAGTATTCGACACTGAAGCTTTCTTT
TRBV28,-,TRBJ1-2,TRBD1,14,CASRGDRGWYGYTF,TGTGCCAGCAGGGGGGACAGGGGGTGGTATGGCTACACCTTC
TRBV5-1,-,TRBJ2-5,TRBD1,15,CASSYSDRDQETQYF,TGCGCCAGCAGCTATTCGGACAGGGACCAAGAGACCCAGTACTTC
TRBV18,-,TRBJ2-3,-,15,CASSPKEQATDTQYF,TGTGCCAGCTCACCTAAAGAGCAAGCCACAGATACGCAGTATTTT
TRBV29-1,-,TRBJ2-5,TRBD2,15,CSVESMLAGGETQYF,TGCAGCGTTGAGTCTATGCTAGCGGGAGGGGAGACCCAGTACTTC
TRBV7-3,-,TRBJ2-2,-,14,CASSSTANTGELFF,TGTGCCAGCAGCTCGACAGCAAACACCGGGGAGCTGTTTTTT
TRBV18,-,TRBJ1-5,-,17,CASHTRRPRGGNQPQHF,TGTGCCAGTCATACAAGGCGGCCCAGGGGCGGCAATCAGCCCCAGCATTTT
TRBV7-4,once,TRBJ2-1,TRBD2,18,CASSWPLRLAGPYNEQFF,TGTGCCAGCAGCTGGCCCCTGAGACTAGCGGGGCCCTACAATGAGCAGTTCTTC
TRBV11-3,-,TRBJ1-1,-,11,CASSQNSEAFF,TGTGCCAGCAGCCAAAACAGTGAAGCTTTCTTT
TRBV6-5,-,TRBJ2-3,TRBD1,12,CASNGQGGRQYF,TGTGCCAGCAACGGACAGGGGGGACGGCAGTATTTT
TRBV7-5,-,TRBJ1-4,-,18,CARSLKTIRVPTNEKLFF,TGTGCCAGAAGCTTAAAGACAATCAGGGTTCCAACTAATGAAAAACTGTTTTTT
TRBV29-1,-,TRBJ2-7,-,16,CSVAGTSQNIPYEQYF,TGCAGCGTGGCCGGGACATCCCAAAATATTCCCTACGAGCAGTACTTC
TRBV3-1/TRBV3-2,-,TRBJ2-1,TRBD2,16,CASSQAAGGYYNEQFF,TGTGCCAGCAGCCAAGCGGCGGGAGGTTACTACAATGAGCAGTTCTTC
TRBV28,-,TRBJ2-1,TRBD2,13,CASTSPGTSSLFF,TGTGCCAGCACCTCCCCCGGGACTAGTAGTCTGTTCTTC
TRBV28,-,TRBJ1-1,TRBD1,16,CASRGSPGTGGTEAFF,TGTGCCAGTAGGGGAAGTCCCGGGACAGGGGGAACTGAAGCTTTCTTT
TRBV18,-,TRBJ1-5,-,13,CASSPEGDQPQHF,TGTGCCAGCTCACCAGAGGGGGATCAGCCCCAGCATTTT
TRBV7-9,few,TRBJ2-7,TRBD1,17,CASSRGTGGVRDYEQYF,TGTGCCAGCAGCCGAGGGACAGGGGGTGTCCGGGACTACGAGCAGTACTTC
TRBV19,-,TRBJ1-1,-,14,CASVVRGEDTEAFF,TGTGCCAGTGTCGTCAGGGGTGAAGACACTGAAGCTTTCTTT
TRBV27,-,TRBJ1-2,TRBD1,13,CASSPWTGYGYTF,TGTGCCAGCAGTCCTTGGACAGGGTATGGCTACACCTTC
TRBV9,few,TRBJ2-1,TRBD2,18,CASSFLGLAGGGRDEQFF,TGTGCCAGCAGCTTTCTCGGACTAGCGGGAGGAGGAAGGGATGAGCAGTTCTTC
TRBV2,-,TRBJ1-1,TRBD1,14,CASSNIDRGTEAFF,TGTGCCAGCAGTAACATCGACAGGGGAACTGAAGCTTTCTTT
TRBV28,-,TRBJ2-4,TRBD1,17,CASRVSQQGIAKNIQYF,TGTGCCAGCAGGGTATCTCAACAGGGGATAGCCAAAAACATTCAGTACTTC
TRBV4-2,-,TRBJ1-4,TRBD1,16,CASSQVPDRTNEKLFF,TGTGCCAGCAGCCAAGTTCCGGACAGGACTAATGAAAAACTGTTTTTT
TRBV18,-,TRBJ1-1,TRBD1,15,CASSSGQGPYTEAFF,TGTGCCAGCTCATCCGGACAGGGACCTTACACTGAAGCTTTCTTT
TRBV4-2,-,TRBJ2-1,TRBD2,16,CASSQEGLAVYNEQFF,TGTGCCAGCAGCCAAGAAGGACTAGCGGTCTACAATGAGCAGTTCTTC
TRBV3-1/TRBV3-2,few,TRBJ1-2,-,12,CASSQDRKTVFF,TGTGCCAGCAGCCAAGATCGGAAGACAGTATTCTTC
TRBV28,-,TRBJ1-2,TRBD1,13,CASSPGTGYGYTF,TGTGCCAGCAGTCCCGGGACAGGCTATGGCTACACCTTC